Sequencing of this TCR beta chain was carried out in a study of metastatic and nonmetastatic thyroid tumors (dated by TCRdb to about 2020). Study-wide context: Repertoires from peripheral blood and from tumor or nodule tissue samples of malignant and benign thyroid patients were compared. Findings and caveats that apply to the study as a whole: In both blood and tumor samples, malignant tumors were reported to have significantly higher TCR beta diversity than benign nodules.

Before undergoing thyroid surgery, none of the patients had been given any kind of treatment. Using T-cell receptor beta sequencing, the study looked back at clinical samples from patients collected from about 2011 to 2019. Library construction relied on PCR. Sequencing was performed on an Illumina HiSeq 4000. High-throughput sequencing was used to profile the TCR beta-chain CDR3 region of every patient. Concerning the study's data processing: CDR3 differences across clinicopathological groups were used to build a classifier for discriminating distant-metastatic papillary thyroid cancer patients. Repertoire diversity was assessed with the Shannon index, and tumor-blood repertoire similarity with the Morisita-Horn index. TCRdb reanalyzed the raw reads on its own, using fastp at Q25 for trimming and MiXCR for clone calling, and kept in-frame beta chains. None of the V and J calls come from the authors' own analysis; TCRdb made them. The sample table contains some 35,000 clones; only one count was recorded for about 26% of them. Clones ranked in the top ten supply roughly a tenth of the sample.

Remarks on this clone: No antigen is known for it. Nothing much larger sits one base from this clone, and base qualities are not available.

The germline V gene (reference sequence) yields SEHNR for CDR1 and FQNEAQ for CDR2. The cysteine opens and the phenylalanine closes a CDR3 of 14 amino acids. Only the CDR3 DNA is retained, 42 bases long and in frame from the first base. V loses 6 bases of germline sequence and J loses 3 bases, and the interval between the two ends is 14 bases. The sequence joins TRBV7-9 to TRBJ1-1; the D gene is perhaps TRBD1, from 5 matching bases. Sequencing was carried out using blood. This sequence was found in a male donor with papillary thyroid cancer or a benign thyroid nodule (not recorded which). Some clones in this sample may be carry-over from other donors' samples. The DNA reads as follows: TGTGCCAGCAGTTTCCAGGGTCGGGACACTGAAGCTTTCTTT. Translated, this gives CASSFQGRDTEAFF.